These 21 T cell receptor beta chains came from one sample sequenced in a study of response to subunit inactivated influenza vaccine. MiXCR, applied by TCRdb to the RT-PCR reads, yields one record per CDR3 protein. The profile shows about 500,000 distinct CDR3 sequences, approximately 15% of them singletons. The sample consisted of CD4+ T cells sorted from PBMCs, taken roughly 24 months after vaccination. The receptors come from a man aged 50-75 years who received an inactivated influenza vaccine.

The sample holds a few counts of this clonotype. The chain recombines TRBV20-1 with TRBJ2-1; a weak D match, TRBD2 (6 bases). Looked up from germline, CDR1 is DFQATT and CDR2 is SNEGSKA (reference sequence). The CDR3 loop spans 15 amino acids. Deletions cut 3 bases from V and 6 bases from J, with 18 bases between. For the CDR3, the DNA is TGCAGTGCTAGGGATGTCGCGGGGCGAGGCAATGAGCAGTTCTTC. Protein sequence: CSARDVAGRGNEQFF.

The V gene is TRBV5-1, the J gene TRBJ2-3; 9 nucleotides agree with TRBD2. Germline values: CDR1 SGHRS, CDR2 YFSETQ. The V gene end was trimmed by 0 bases and the J gene end by 1 base; junction bases not matched to a gene: 3. This CDR3 region has 16 residues. CDR3 amino acids: CASSLEAGGRTDTQYF. In nucleotides, the CDR3 is TGCGCCAGCAGCTTGGAGGCGGGGGGGCGCACAGATACGCAGTATTTT.

This clonotype has a handful of counts. The J gene is TRBJ2-4, the V gene TRBV2; D may correspond to TRBD1 or TRBD2 (6 bases each). V lost 5 bases and J 4 bases, leaving 12 bases between the germline ends. The CDR3 is 14 amino acids. The germline V gene encodes CDR1 SNHLY and CDR2 FYNNEI. CDR3 residues: CASSKGGAKNIQYF. The CDR3 DNA sequence: TGTGCCAGCAGTAAGGGGGGAGCTAAAAACATTCAGTACTTC.

This clonotype was recorded a few times. This chain joins TRBV4-2 and TRBJ2-6; 10 bases align to TRBD1. J lost 0 bases, V lost 7 bases, and 6 bases had no gene match. Per germline, CDR1 LGHNA and CDR2 YNFKEQ. This CDR3 is built from 17 residues. The CDR3 loop reads CASTLTGGASGANVLTF. CDR3 nucleotide sequence: TGTGCCAGCACCCTGACAGGGGGCGCCTCTGGGGCCAACGTCCTGACTTTC.

This clonotype occurred a few times. A much larger clonotype is one base distant, so this may be a read error. This chain links TRBV4-2 with TRBJ2-5; TRBD2 might be the D (6 bases). Trimming took 0 bases from V and 4 from J, leaving 6 bases between them. The CDR3 has 13 amino acids. The germline V gene has CDR1 LGHNA and CDR2 YNFKEQ. The CDR3 DNA sequence: TGTGCCAGCAGCCAAGACGGGGGAGAGACCCAGTACTTC. Protein product: CASSQDGGETQYF.

The chain combines TRBV4-3 with TRBJ1-2, with 9 nucleotides matching TRBD1. Germline V gene sequence: CDR1 LGHNA, CDR2 YSLEER. The CDR3 runs to 15 residues. V gave up 4 bases and J gave up 8 bases; unmatched junction bases: 11. The CDR3 DNA is TGCGCCAGCAGCCCGGCGGTGGGACAGGGATACGGCTACACCTTC. Translated, it gives CASSPAVGQGYGYTF.

The chain couples TRBV20-1 to TRBJ2-2; 15 bases line up with TRBD2. J was trimmed by 1 base and V by 6 bases; bases with no gene match: 3. Germline values: CDR1 DFQATT, CDR2 SNEGSKA (reference sequence). This CDR3 has 16 amino acids. CDR3 protein: CSARGLAGGNTGELFF. CDR3 in DNA: TGCAGTGCCCGGGGACTAGCGGGGGGGAACACCGGGGAGCTGTTTTTT.

This clonotype was found a few times. The gene calls are TRBV20-1 and TRBJ2-5, with D perhaps TRBD1 (6 bases). Germline CDR1 and CDR2: DFQATT and SNEGSKA (reference sequence). V dropped 5 bases and J dropped 2 bases, with 18 bases sitting between them. The CDR3 covers 15 residues. The CDR3 here is CSAEPGQGNQETQYF. The CDR3 bases are TGCAGTGCTGAACCGGGACAAGGGAATCAAGAGACCCAGTACTTC.

The V gene is TRBV7-2, the J gene TRBJ1-1; the D gene is possibly TRBD1 (6 bases). V was trimmed by 2 bases and J by 7 bases, leaving 11 bases between them. Looked up from germline, CDR1 is SGHTA and CDR2 is FQGNSA. The CDR3 runs 13 residues. The CDR3 nucleotides read TGTGCCAGCAGCTTACTTGGCAGGGGTGAAGCTTTCTTT. Residues: CASSLLGRGEAFF.

Only a few counts were recorded for this clonotype. Sequence at one end of the junction differs from germline and may be a read error. The rearrangement joins TRBV5-1 to TRBJ2-3, with D perhaps TRBD2 (5 bases). This CDR3 has 14 residues. Germline lookup yields CDR1 SGHRS and CDR2 YFSETQ. DNA for the CDR3: TGTGCCAGCAGCTTAGCGAGAAGCACAGATACGCAGTATTTT. This encodes CASSLARSTDTQYF.

The chain joins TRBV20-1 to TRBJ2-3, with 7 bases matching TRBD2. CDR3 length equals 15 residues. With 7 bases clipped from V and 2 bases from J, the junction kept 12 bases outside the gene matches. Germline CDR1 reads DFQATT; CDR2 reads SNEGSKA (reference sequence). The CDR3 here is CSGSSWEGPTDTQYF. DNA for the CDR3: TGCAGTGGGTCGTCTTGGGAGGGTCCCACAGATACGCAGTATTTT.

This clonotype has only a few counts. This rearrangement joins TRBV6-1 to TRBJ1-6, with TRBD1 matching 7 bases. V shed 5 bases, J shed 7 bases, and the junction held 8 bases outside the gene matches. Germline values: CDR1 MNHNS, CDR2 SASEGT. The CDR3 is 15 residues long. CDR3 loop: CASSPDRIKNSPLHF. The CDR3 DNA follows: TGTGCCAGCAGTCCGGACAGGATAAAAAATTCACCCCTCCACTTT.

This clonotype has a count of ten or more. V and J are TRBV29-1 and TRBJ1-2; 9 nucleotides match TRBD1. The CDR3 is 13 residues long. CDR1 is SQVTM and CDR2 is ANQGSEA in the germline V gene. Trimming at V came to 6 bases and at J to 2 bases, leaving 4 bases not matched to a gene. In DNA, the CDR3 is TGCAGCGTGGGGACAGGGACCAACTATGGCTACACCTTC. This sequence encodes CSVGTGTNYGYTF.

The sample holds a few counts of this clonotype. CDR3 in amino acids: CASSPTTNRGSLETQYF. In DNA, the CDR3 is TGTGCCAGCTCACCTACAACGAACAGGGGGTCGTTGGAGACCCAGTACTTC. The chain uses TRBV18 and TRBJ2-5; 8 nucleotides line up with TRBD1. V was pared by 3 bases and J by 5 bases, with 14 bases of the junction left unmatched. CDR3 length equals 17 residues. Germline V CDR1 and CDR2: KGHSH, LQKENI.

This clonotype was seen a handful of times. The rearrangement joins TRBV29-1 to TRBJ1-2, with D uncertain. V was cut by 4 bases and J by 3 bases, with 12 bases left in between. Germline CDR1 SQVTM, CDR2 ANQGSEA. The CDR3 consists of 13 residues. The DNA of the CDR3 is TGCAGCGTTGTAGGTTTGAGGGACTATGGCTACACCTTC. Encoded protein: CSVVGLRDYGYTF.

This clonotype was seen ten or more times. J is TRBJ2-5 and V is TRBV6-2 or TRBV6-3, with 11 bases matching TRBD2. The germline gives CDR1 MNHEY, CDR2 SVGEGT. The CDR3 extends over 15 amino acids. V trimming: 4 bases; J trimming: 4 bases; junction bases outside the gene matches: 5. In DNA form, the CDR3 reads TGTGCCAGCAGTTTCGGACTAGCGGGCTCAGAGACCCAGTACTTC. It translates to CASSFGLAGSETQYF.

The chain has TRBV7-9 and TRBJ1-2; TRBD1 matches at 9 bases. CDR3 length equals 15 residues. CDR1 SEHNR and CDR2 FQNEAQ come from the germline V gene (reference sequence). The trim removed 4 bases at V and 3 bases at J, leaving 6 bases unmatched. The CDR3 DNA reads as TGTGCCAGCAGCTCTAAAACAGGGGGCTACTATGGCTACACCTTC. Its protein is CASSSKTGGYYGYTF.

A word on this clonotype: A much larger clonotype is one base distant, so this may be a read error. V gene TRBV3-1 combines with J gene TRBJ2-3, with a possible D match to TRBD2 (6 bases). This CDR3 contains 14 residues. Germline V gene sequence: CDR1 LGHDT, CDR2 YNNKEL (reference sequence). V was pared by 3 bases and J by 9 bases, with 16 bases between. The CDR3: CASSHARLDRTQYF. Written as DNA, the CDR3 is TGTGCCAGCAGCCATGCCCGACTAGATAGAACGCAGTATTTT.

This clonotype has a count of ten or more. J is TRBJ1-1 and V is TRBV12-3 or TRBV12-4; D unclear. This CDR3 has 14 residues. Trimming stripped 2 bases from V and 2 bases from J, with 9 bases between. This CDR3 reads CASSLQATNTEAFF. CDR3 nucleotide sequence: TGTGCCAGCAGTTTACAGGCTACTAACACTGAAGCTTTCTTT.

The chain combines TRBV18 with TRBJ2-1, with 7 bases aligning to TRBD1. V lost 5 bases, J lost 6 bases, and 7 bases stayed unmatched. This CDR3 is built from 14 residues. Germline values: CDR1 KGHSH, CDR2 LQKENI. CDR3 loop: CASSSFAGGNEQFF. CDR3 nucleotides: TGTGCCAGCTCATCTTTCGCAGGGGGCAATGAGCAGTTCTTC.

J is TRBJ2-7 and V is TRBV6-1, with D maybe TRBD1 (5 bases). Looked up from germline, CDR1 is MNHNS and CDR2 is SASEGT. This CDR3 has 14 amino acids. Trimming left V 0 bases short and J 4 bases short, with 10 bases between. The CDR3 loop is CASSEAQRGYEQYF. CDR3 coding DNA: TGTGCCAGCAGTGAAGCGCAAAGGGGATACGAGCAGTACTTC.